There are many counts of the clone carrying this TCR beta chain. The antigen is undetermined. Germline V gene data show CDR1 as MNHEY and CDR2 as SVGAGI. This CDR3 region has 13 residues. J lost 5 bases, V lost 5 bases, and 3 bases had no gene match. These data are taken from a study of T-cell memory formation after mild COVID-19. General study points: Later expanders leaned CD4+, whereas day 15 to 85 contracting clones were balanced CD4/CD8. Pre-infection memory carried some responding clones, suggesting that cross-reactive memory joined.

TCRdb re-called the 5' RACE reads through MiXCR, storing one row per CDR3 protein. The sample lists about 110,000 distinct CDR3 sequences; about 18% were seen once. Material for sequencing was PBMCs or a T cell subset sorted from them (not recorded which). This TCR came from a man younger than 35 who had mild COVID-19 (a few samples of this study predate the infection). Cell type and time point are not known. V gene TRBV6-5 combines with J gene TRBJ1-1; 9 nucleotides align to TRBD1. The CDR3 sequence: CASSRQGGTEAFF. The CDR3 nucleotides are TGTGCCAGCAGTCGACAGGGGGGGACTGAAGCTTTCTTT.